A selection of T cell receptor beta chains follows, all from one sample in a study of regulatory T cells in long-lasting Graves disease. MiXCR, applied by TCRdb to the multiplex PCR reads, yields one record per CDR3 protein. Found here are about 660,000 distinct CDR3 sequences, about 30% of them singletons; the top ten hold roughly 46%. The material was peripheral blood mononuclear cells (PBMCs), obtained when the disease was refractory, from a patient treated with antithyroid drugs. The source is a female donor with Graves disease. CDR3s include the opening cysteine and the closing phenylalanine or tryptophan. A D gene is named only where the DNA matches it firmly. Only some rows state a clone size, as once, few, many or a class for expanded clones.

>-|TRBJ2-7|13|TRBV7-9|few
TGTGCCAGCAGCATGACAGTGATAGGCGAGCAGTACTTC
CASSMTVIGEQYF
>-|TRBJ1-1|13|TRBV28|-
TGTGCCAGCCCAGGGTCGGGGGCCACTGAAGCTTTCTTT
CASPGSGATEAFF
>-|TRBJ1-6|12|TRBV12-3/TRBV12-4|-
TGTGCCAGCAGGAATGGGGGCTCGCCCCTCCACTTT
CASRNGGSPLHF
>-|TRBJ1-1|16|TRBV5-1|-
TGCGCCAGCAGCACACTGCGACAGGAGATGAACACTGAAGCTTTCTTT
CASSTLRQEMNTEAFF
>-|TRBJ1-5|15|TRBV12-3/TRBV12-4|many
TGTGCCAGCAGCCTGACAGCTGATAGCAATCAGCCCCAGCATTTT
CASSLTADSNQPQHF
>-|TRBJ1-1|15|TRBV6-2/TRBV6-3|-
TGTGCCAGCAGCAACTCGGGACATATGAACACTGAAGCTTTCTTT
CASSNSGHMNTEAFF
>-|TRBJ1-1|14|TRBV12-3/TRBV12-4|few
TGTGCCAGCAGTCCCTCCGGTGTGGATGGGGTGGATTTCTTT
CASSPSGVDGVDFF
>-|TRBJ2-4|14|TRBV7-2|few
TGTGCCAGCAGCTTAGATCCCAGGGAAAACATTCAGTACTTC
CASSLDPRENIQYF
>-|TRBJ1-1|12|TRBV7-9|few
TGTGCCAGCAGCTCTGGGACCGCCGAAGCTTTCTTT
CASSSGTAEAFF
>-|TRBJ1-2|14|TRBV24-1|-
TGTGCCACCAGTGATGGGGACCTCTACTATGGCTACACCTTC
CATSDGDLYYGYTF
>-|TRBJ1-2|12|TRBV10-2|-
TGCGCCAGCAGTGAGTCTGGAGCTGGCTACACCTTC
CASSESGAGYTF
>-|TRBJ1-3|15|TRBV25-1|-
TGTGCCAGCAGTGAATCGTCGCAGATCGGAAACACCATATATTTT
CASSESSQIGNTIYF
>-|TRBJ2-7|16|TRBV27|few
TGTGCCAGCAGTTTGCACCCCCTAGGGGGTTCCTACGAGCAGTACTTC
CASSLHPLGGSYEQYF
>-|TRBJ1-3|15|TRBV19|-
TGTGCCAGTAGTATTGATGGATTCTCTGGAAACACCATATATTTT
CASSIDGFSGNTIYF
>-|TRBJ2-7|14|TRBV11-2|many
TGTGCCAGCTCGCTGGGACAACATTCCTACGAGCAGTACTTC
CASSLGQHSYEQYF
>TRBD1|TRBJ1-1|16|TRBV5-1|few
TGCGCCAGCAGCTTGGTCTACAGGGGGCTTCGAACTGAAGCTTTCTTT
CASSLVYRGLRTEAFF
>-|TRBJ1-1|14|TRBV9|-
TGTGCCAGCAGCGTAGGGACCCAGCTCACTGAAGCTTTCTTT
CASSVGTQLTEAFF
>-|TRBJ1-1|15|TRBV18|-
TGTGCCAGCTCACCAGGCATTACCAGGAACACTGAAGCTTTCTTT
CASSPGITRNTEAFF
>-|TRBJ1-1|13|TRBV27|-
TGTGCCAGCGGCCCGAGACTGAACACTGAAGCTTTCTTT
CASGPRLNTEAFF
>TRBD2|TRBJ2-5|14|TRBV6-1|-
TGTGCCAGCAGTGCGACTAGCGGGACTCAAGAGCAGTACTTC
CASSATSGTQEQYF
>-|TRBJ2-2|16|TRBV12-3/TRBV12-4|few
TGTGCCAGCAGCTCTGGACGGTCCCAGAAGACCGGGGAGCTGTTTTTT
CASSSGRSQKTGELFF
>TRBD1|TRBJ1-5|14|TRBV25-1|-
TGTGCCAGCAGTGAGACAGGGCGGGCTCAGCCCCAGCATTTT
CASSETGRAQPQHF
>TRBD1|TRBJ1-5|13|TRBV29-1|-
TGCAGCGTCGCAGGGGGGTCGGATCAGCCCCAGCATTTT
CSVAGGSDQPQHF
>-|TRBJ2-7|13|TRBV11-2|-
TGTGCCAGCAGCGGTGCTTTCTCCTACGAGCAGTACTTC
CASSGAFSYEQYF
>TRBD1|TRBJ2-4|15|TRBV11-2|few
TGTGCCAGCAGCGCGGGAACAGGGGGCCAAAACATTCAGTACTTC
CASSAGTGGQNIQYF
>-|TRBJ1-1|12|TRBV19|few
TGTGCCACCACCCTGGGTTTTACTGAAGCTTTCTTT
CATTLGFTEAFF
>-|TRBJ1-1|16|TRBV29-1|-
TGCAGCGTTGAAGGCCTGAGGGGAGCCCTGAACACTGAAGCTTTCTTT
CSVEGLRGALNTEAFF
>TRBD1|TRBJ2-7|14|TRBV7-9|-
TGTGCCAGCAGCTCTTGGGACAGGGCCAACGAGCAGTACTTC
CASSSWDRANEQYF
>-|TRBJ1-1|14|TRBV12-3/TRBV12-4|-
TGTGCCGGCAGTCTTCAGGGAATGAACACTGAAGCTTTCTTT
CAGSLQGMNTEAFF
>TRBD1|TRBJ2-7|15|TRBV27|many
TGTGCCAGCAGTTCGGGACAGGGGGCGTTTTACGAGCAGTACTTC
CASSSGQGAFYEQYF
>-|TRBJ1-2|14|TRBV28|few
TGTGCCAGCAGTTTATCCGTTTCGCCTTATGGCTACACCTTC
CASSLSVSPYGYTF
>-|TRBJ1-1|16|TRBV5-1|-
TGCGCCAGCAGCTTGGCCCTCGGCCAGGGGAACACTGAAGCTTTCTTT
CASSLALGQGNTEAFF
>TRBD2|TRBJ2-2|15|TRBV20-1|-
TGCAGTGCTGAACCTAGCGGGAGAGGTACCGGGGAGCTGTTTTTT
CSAEPSGRGTGELFF
>-|TRBJ1-2|18|TRBV3-1|few
TGTGCCAGCAGCCAAGAGATCTTAGGACAGTCTCGTGACTATGGCTACACCTTC
CASSQEILGQSRDYGYTF
>-|TRBJ1-1|12|TRBV12-5|many
TGTGCTAGTGGGACTCCCTACACTGAAGCTTTCTTT
CASGTPYTEAFF
>-|TRBJ1-4|16|TRBV5-1|-
TGCGCCAGCAGCTTGTTAGCGGCCGGCAAAAATGAAAAACTGTTTTTT
CASSLLAAGKNEKLFF
>-|TRBJ1-5|16|TRBV27|-
TGTGCCAGCAGCCTTTCCCGGGGGGGTGGCAATCAGCCCCAGCATTTT
CASSLSRGGGNQPQHF
>-|TRBJ1-6|15|TRBV27|-
TGTGCCAGCAAAAAGAAGGAAAACCGCCACTCACCCCTCCACTTT
CASKKKENRHSPLHF
>-|TRBJ2-1|17|TRBV3-1|-
TGTGCCAGCAGCCAAGATCTGGTCGGGGGCCGGTACAATGAGCAGTTCTTC
CASSQDLVGGRYNEQFF
>-|TRBJ1-1|13|TRBV20-1|once
TGCGGTGCTAGTAGGAACCCGAACACTGAAGCTTTCTTT
CGASRNPNTEAFF
>-|TRBJ2-6|16|TRBV19|few
TGTGCCACGACCCCGGGTCGGACCTCTGGGGCCAACGTCCTGACTTTC
CATTPGRTSGANVLTF
>TRBD2|TRBJ2-5|14|TRBV19|-
TGTGCCAGTAGTCTTCTAGCGGATAAAGAGACCCAGTACTTC
CASSLLADKETQYF
>TRBD1|TRBJ1-5|12|TRBV6-1|many
TGTGCCAGCAGACAGGGGTCGCAGCCCCAGCATTTT
CASRQGSQPQHF
>-|TRBJ1-2|15|TRBV6-1|many
TGTGCCAGCACCCTAATGTGGGGGCGAGGAGGTGGCTACACCTTC
CASTLMWGRGGGYTF